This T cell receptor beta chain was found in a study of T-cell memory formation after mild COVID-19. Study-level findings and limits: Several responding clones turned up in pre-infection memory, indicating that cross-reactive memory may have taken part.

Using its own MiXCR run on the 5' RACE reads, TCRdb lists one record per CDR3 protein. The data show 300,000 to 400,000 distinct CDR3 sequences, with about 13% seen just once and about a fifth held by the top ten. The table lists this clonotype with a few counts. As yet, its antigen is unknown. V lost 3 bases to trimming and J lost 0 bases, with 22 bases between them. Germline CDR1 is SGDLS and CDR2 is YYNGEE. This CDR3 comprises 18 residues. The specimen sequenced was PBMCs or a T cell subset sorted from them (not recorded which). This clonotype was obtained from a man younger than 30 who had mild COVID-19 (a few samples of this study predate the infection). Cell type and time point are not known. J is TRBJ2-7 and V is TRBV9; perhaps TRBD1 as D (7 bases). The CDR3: CASSAQGTGAAHSYEQYF. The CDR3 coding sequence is TGTGCCAGCAGCGCACAGGGGACGGGGGCTGCCCACTCCTACGAGCAGTACTTC.